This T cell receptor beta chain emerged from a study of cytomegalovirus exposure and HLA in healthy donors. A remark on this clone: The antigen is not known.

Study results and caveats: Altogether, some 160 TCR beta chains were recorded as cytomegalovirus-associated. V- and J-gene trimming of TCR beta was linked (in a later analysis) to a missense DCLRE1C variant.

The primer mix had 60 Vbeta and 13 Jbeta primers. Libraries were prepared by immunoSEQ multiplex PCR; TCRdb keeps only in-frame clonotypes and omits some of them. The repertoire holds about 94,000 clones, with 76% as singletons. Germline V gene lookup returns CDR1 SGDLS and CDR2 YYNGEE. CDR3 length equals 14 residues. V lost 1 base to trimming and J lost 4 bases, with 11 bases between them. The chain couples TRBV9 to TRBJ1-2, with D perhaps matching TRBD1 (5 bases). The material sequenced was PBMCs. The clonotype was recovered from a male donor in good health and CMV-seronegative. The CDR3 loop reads CASSVSGWTYGYTF. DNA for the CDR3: TGTGCCAGCAGCGTATCAGGGTGGACCTATGGCTACACCTTC. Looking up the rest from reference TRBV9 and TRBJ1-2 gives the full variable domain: DSGVTQTPKHLITATGQRVTLRCSPRSGDLSVYWYQQSLDQGLQFLIQYYNGEERAKGNILERFSAQQFPDLHSELNLSSLELGDSALYFCASSVSGWTYGYTFGSGTRLTVV.